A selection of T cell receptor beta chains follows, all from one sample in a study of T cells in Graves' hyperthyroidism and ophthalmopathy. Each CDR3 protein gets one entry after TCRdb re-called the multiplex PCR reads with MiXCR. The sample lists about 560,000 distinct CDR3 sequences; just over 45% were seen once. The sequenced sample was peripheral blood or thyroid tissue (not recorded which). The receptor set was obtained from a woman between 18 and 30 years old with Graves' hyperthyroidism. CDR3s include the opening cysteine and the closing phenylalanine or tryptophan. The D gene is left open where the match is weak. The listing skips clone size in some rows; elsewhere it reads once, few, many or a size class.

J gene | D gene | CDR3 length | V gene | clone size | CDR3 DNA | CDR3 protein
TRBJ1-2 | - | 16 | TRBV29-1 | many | TGCAGCGTTGAAATCTGGGCGACGGGGGACGACTATGGCTACACCTTC | CSVEIWATGDDYGYTF
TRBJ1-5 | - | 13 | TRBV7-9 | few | TGTGCCAGCAGCCTTGACGGCATTTGGCCCCAGCATTTT | CASSLDGIWPQHF
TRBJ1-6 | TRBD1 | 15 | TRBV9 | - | TGTGCCAGCAGCGTAGAGGGACAGCCTAATTCACCCCTCCACTTT | CASSVEGQPNSPLHF
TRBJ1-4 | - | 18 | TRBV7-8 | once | TGTGCCAGCAGCTTAGGGAGGGGCCGCGCAGCGAGAAATGAAAAACTGTTTTTT | CASSLGRGRAARNEKLFF
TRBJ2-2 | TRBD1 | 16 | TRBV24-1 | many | TGTGCCACCAGTGATGGGGACAGGGCGAACACCGGGGAGCTGTTTTTT | CATSDGDRANTGELFF
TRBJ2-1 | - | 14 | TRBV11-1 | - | TGTGCCAGCACCACCCACCGGGAACACAATGAGCAGTTCTTC | CASTTHREHNEQFF
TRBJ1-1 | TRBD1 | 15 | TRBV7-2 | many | TGTGCCAGCACCCAGGGGAACCATCGGACAGGGAGTGCTTTCTTT | CASTQGNHRTGSAFF
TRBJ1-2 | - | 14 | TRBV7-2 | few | TGTGCCAGCAGCTTAGAATTTCCCGGTTCTGGCTACACCTTC | CASSLEFPGSGYTF
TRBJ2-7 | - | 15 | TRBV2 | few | TGTGCCAGCAGTACCAATATGCCGGGTTTGTACGAGCAGTACTTC | CASSTNMPGLYEQYF
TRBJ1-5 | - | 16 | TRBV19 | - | TGTGCCAGTAGCGGCTCCGAGGGGAGGCGCAATCAGCCCCAGCATTTT | CASSGSEGRRNQPQHF
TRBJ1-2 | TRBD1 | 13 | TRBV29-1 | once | TGCAGCGCTAGACAGGGGGGGATCTATGGCTACACCTTC | CSARQGGIYGYTF
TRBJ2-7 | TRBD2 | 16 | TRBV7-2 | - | TGTGCCAGCAGCTCCCAACCCCGCACTAGCGGGCAGGAGCAGTACTTC | CASSSQPRTSGQEQYF
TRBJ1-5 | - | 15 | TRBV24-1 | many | TGTGCCACCAGTGACCCGACAGATAGCAATCAGCCCCAGCATTTT | CATSDPTDSNQPQHF
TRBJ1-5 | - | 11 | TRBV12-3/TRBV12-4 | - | TGTGCCAGCAGCCGTGGAGGTCCCCAGCATTTT | CASSRGGPQHF
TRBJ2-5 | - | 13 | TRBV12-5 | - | TGTGCTAAGGTCGGTACGGGGTCAGAGACCCAGTACTTC | CAKVGTGSETQYF
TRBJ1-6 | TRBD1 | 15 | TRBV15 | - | TGTGCCACCAGCAGCTTGACAGGGGGCATCTCACCCCTCCACTTT | CATSSLTGGISPLHF
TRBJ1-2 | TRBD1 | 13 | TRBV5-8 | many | TGTGCCAGCAGCATGGGACAGGGACATGGCTACACCTTC | CASSMGQGHGYTF
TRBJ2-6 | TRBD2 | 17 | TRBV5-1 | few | TGCGCCAGCAGCTTGGGGCCTAGCGGGACTGGGGCCAACGTCCTGACTTTC | CASSLGPSGTGANVLTF
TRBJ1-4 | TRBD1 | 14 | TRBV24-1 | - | TGTGCCACCAGCGCGGGGACAGGGAATGAAAAACTGTTTTTT | CATSAGTGNEKLFF
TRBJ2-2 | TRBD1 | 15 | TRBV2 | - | TGTGCCAGCAGACCGGGACAGTCGAACACCGGGGAGCTGTTTTTT | CASRPGQSNTGELFF
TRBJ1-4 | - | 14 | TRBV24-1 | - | TGTGCCACCAGTTACCGTGAGGGCAATGAAAAACTGTTTTTT | CATSYREGNEKLFF
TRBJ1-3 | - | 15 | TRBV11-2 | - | TGCGCCAGCAGCCAAGATAAGGGTGGCGGAAACACCATATATTTT | CASSQDKGGGNTIYF
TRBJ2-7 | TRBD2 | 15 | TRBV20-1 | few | TGCAGTGCTAGAAGCCCAGCGGGAGAGATGTACGAGCAGTACTTC | CSARSPAGEMYEQYF
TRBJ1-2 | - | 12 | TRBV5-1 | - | TGCGCCAGCAGCCTAGAGACAGATGGCTACACCTTC | CASSLETDGYTF
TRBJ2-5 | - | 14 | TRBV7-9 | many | TGTGCCAGCAGCCGAGGCGTCTCCCAAGAGACCCAGTACTTC | CASSRGVSQETQYF
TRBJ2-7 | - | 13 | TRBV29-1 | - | TGCAGCGCTGGTCTCGGGACCCGCTTCGAGCAGTACTTC | CSAGLGTRFEQYF
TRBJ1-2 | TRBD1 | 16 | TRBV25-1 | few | TGTGCCAGCAGTGACAACTTAGGACAGGGAAACTATGGCTACACCTTC | CASSDNLGQGNYGYTF
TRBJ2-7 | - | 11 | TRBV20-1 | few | TGCAGTGCAGTTAGAACCTACGAGCAGTACTTC | CSAVRTYEQYF
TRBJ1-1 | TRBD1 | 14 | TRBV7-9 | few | TGTGCCAGCAGCTTAGAGGACAGGGGGTCTGAAGCTTTCTTT | CASSLEDRGSEAFF
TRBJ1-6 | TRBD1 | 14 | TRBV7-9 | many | TGTGCCAGCAGCGCGGGGACAGTCGGTTCACCCCTCCACTTT | CASSAGTVGSPLHF
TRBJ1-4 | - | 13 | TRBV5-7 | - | TGTGCCAGCAGCCAATGGGGGGCTGAAAAACTGTTTTTT | CASSQWGAEKLFF
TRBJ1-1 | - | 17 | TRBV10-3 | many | TGTGCCATCAGTGGGGGGGGGAAGGGGCGACCAAACACTGAAGCTTTCTTT | CAISGGGKGRPNTEAFF
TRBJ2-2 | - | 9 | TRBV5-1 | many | TGCGCCAGCAGCGGGGAGCTGTTTTTT | CASSGELFF
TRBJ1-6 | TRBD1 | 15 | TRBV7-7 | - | TGTGCCAGCAGCGGCTCCGGGACAGGGGGCACTCCCCTCCACTTT | CASSGSGTGGTPLHF